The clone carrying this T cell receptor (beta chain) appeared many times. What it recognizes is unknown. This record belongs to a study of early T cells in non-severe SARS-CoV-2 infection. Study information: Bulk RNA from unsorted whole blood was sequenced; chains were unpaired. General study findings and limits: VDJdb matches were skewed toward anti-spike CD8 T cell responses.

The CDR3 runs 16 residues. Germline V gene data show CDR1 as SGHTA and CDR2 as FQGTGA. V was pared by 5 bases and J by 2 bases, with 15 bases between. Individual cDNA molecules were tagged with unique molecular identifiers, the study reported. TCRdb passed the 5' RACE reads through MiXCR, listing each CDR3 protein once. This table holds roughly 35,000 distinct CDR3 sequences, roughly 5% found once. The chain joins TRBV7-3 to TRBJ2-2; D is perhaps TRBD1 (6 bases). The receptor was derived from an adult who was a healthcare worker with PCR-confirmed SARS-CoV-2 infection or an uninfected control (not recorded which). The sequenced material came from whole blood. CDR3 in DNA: TGTGCCAGCAGCCCACAGGGACCAACAAACACCGGGGAGCTGTTTTTT. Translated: CASSPQGPTNTGELFF.